The sequence of this T cell receptor beta chain was determined in a study of T cells in Graves' hyperthyroidism and ophthalmopathy. The study's findings and limits: From stable hyperthyroidism, ophthalmopathy was set apart by a 13 V-J model.

This clonotype was seen at least ten times. Its antigen is as yet unknown. TCR beta CDR3 regions were amplified from RNA transcripts. Researchers ran a first-round RT-PCR on the TCR CDR3 using the HTBI primer set. TCRdb re-called the multiplex PCR reads with MiXCR, one entry per CDR3 protein. The data show around 500,000 distinct CDR3 sequences, 15% to 20% seen once. Losses at the gene ends were 5 bases for V and 1 base for J; bases not matched to a gene: 6. Germline V gene lookup returns CDR1 DFQATT and CDR2 SNEGSKA (reference sequence). The CDR3 loop spans 14 amino acids. The V and J genes are TRBV20-1 and TRBJ2-5, with 8 bases matching TRBD1. This TCR was sampled from a woman younger than 45 with Graves' ophthalmopathy. Sequenced: blood. CDR3 amino acids: CSASRTGPQETQYF. In DNA, the CDR3 is TGCAGTGCTTCAAGGACAGGGCCCCAAGAGACCCAGTACTTC.